Each of the 21 T cell receptor beta chains below was sequenced from the same sample in a study of T cell responses to AZD1222 COVID-19 vaccine. The assay was immunoSEQ multiplex PCR, and TCRdb's table has in-frame clones only and misses some. This table has 150,000 to 180,000 clones, less than 95% appearing once. The input for sequencing was peripheral blood, taken on day 0 of AZD1222 vaccination. The receptors stem from an adult in good health.

The J gene is TRBJ2-1, the V gene TRBV7-3; 8 bases agree with TRBD1. The trim removed 4 bases at V and 2 bases at J, leaving 4 bases unmatched. The CDR3 spans 15 residues. Germline-derived CDR1 and CDR2 are SGHTA and FQGTGA. This CDR3 reads CASSYGQGPYNEQFF. CDR3 sequence (DNA): TGTGCCAGCAGCTACGGACAGGGCCCCTACAATGAGCAGTTCTTC. Complete variable domain (other parts from reference TRBV7-3 and TRBJ2-1): GAGVSQTPSNKVTEKGKYVELRCDPISGHTALYWYRQSLGQGPEFLIYFQGTGAADDSGLPNDRFFAVRPEGSVSTLKIQRTERGDSAVYLCASSYGQGPYNEQFFGPGTRLTVL.

This chain links TRBV7-2 with TRBJ1-1; D ambiguous. The CDR3 runs to 15 residues. The germline gives CDR1 SGHTA, CDR2 FQGNSA. Trimming shortened V by 1 base and J by 1 base, and 10 bases separated the two germline ends. The CDR3 here is CASSLGLGSNTEAFF. The DNA for the CDR3 is TGTGCCAGCAGCTTAGGTCTTGGGTCGAACACTGAAGCTTTCTTT.

The V call is TRBV24-1, the J call TRBJ1-4, with a possible D match to TRBD1 (6 bases). Germline V gene sequence: CDR1 KGHDR, CDR2 SFDVKD. The CDR3 totals 14 residues. Trimming pared 5 bases from V and 8 bases from J, leaving 14 bases between. This chain's CDR3 is CATSASGVGEKLFF. CDR3 coding DNA: TGTGCCACCAGTGCGTCAGGGGTGGGCGAAAAACTGTTTTTT.

The J gene is TRBJ1-5, the V gene TRBV19; tentatively, D is TRBD1 (5 bases). The CDR3 has 13 residues. Germline loops: CDR1 LNHDA, CDR2 SQIVND (reference sequence). Deletions cut 7 bases from V and 2 bases from J, with 9 bases between. CDR3 protein: CASTGRGNQPQHF. CDR3 coding DNA: TGTGCCAGTACGGGCAGGGGCAATCAGCCCCAGCATTTT.

V is TRBV19 and J is TRBJ1-6; 9 positions agree with TRBD1. The CDR3 is made up of 13 amino acids. Per the germline V gene, CDR1 is LNHDA and CDR2 is SQIVND (reference sequence). V gave up 8 bases and J gave up 10 bases; unmatched junction bases: 6. The CDR3 region is CASGTGWESPLHF. DNA for the CDR3: TGTGCCAGTGGGACAGGGTGGGAATCACCCCTCCACTTT.

The CDR3 reads CASSSPGTLGETQYF. DNA of the CDR3: TGTGCCAGCAGCTCTCCCGGGACTCTAGGGGAGACCCAGTACTTC. The chain has TRBV6-5 and TRBJ2-5; maybe TRBD2 (6 bases). Trimming left V 6 bases short and J 5 bases short, with 19 bases between. The germline V gene has CDR1 MNHEY and CDR2 SVGAGI. The length of the CDR3 is 15 residues.

The chain employs TRBV7-9 and TRBJ2-5, with 10 bases aligning to TRBD2. Per germline, CDR1 SEHNR and CDR2 FQNEAQ (reference sequence). CDR3 length equals 17 residues. After removal of 0 bases from V and 5 bases from J, the junction contained 9 bases not matched to a gene. CDR3 residues: CASSLAVASGSQETQYF. The CDR3 DNA follows: TGTGCCAGCAGCTTAGCGGTGGCTAGCGGGAGCCAGGAGACCCAGTACTTC.

The V and J genes are TRBV11-2 and TRBJ2-1, with a tentative D call TRBD2 (5 bases). The length of the CDR3 is 16 residues. CDR1 is SGHAT and CDR2 is FQNNGV in the germline V gene. With 4 bases removed from V and 0 bases from J, the gap between germline ends came to 13 bases. In nucleotides, the CDR3 is TGTGCCAGCAGCTCCCTAAAAGGAGGCTCCTACAATGAGCAGTTCTTC. This translates into CASSSLKGGSYNEQFF.

The chain carries TRBV11-2 and TRBJ1-6; D is possibly TRBD1 (6 bases). This CDR3 has 13 amino acids. In germline, CDR1 is SGHAT, CDR2 FQNNGV. Trimming stripped 4 bases from V and 17 bases from J, with 18 bases between. CDR3 DNA sequence: TGTGCCAGCAGCTGGTACGGACAGCAACTTGTCCACTTT. Residues: CASSWYGQQLVHF.

This rearrangement joins TRBV4-1 to TRBJ2-6; 9 bases fit TRBD1. This CDR3 contains 19 residues. V shed 1 base, J shed 0 bases, and the junction held 7 bases outside the gene matches. Germline CDR1 and CDR2: MGHRA and YSYEKL. CDR3 protein: CASSQAPGQGSSGANVLTF. The CDR3 bases are TGCGCCAGCAGCCAAGCCCCGGGACAGGGAAGCTCTGGGGCCAACGTCCTGACTTTC.

DNA for the CDR3: TGTGCCAGCAGTTTATCTAGCGGGAGGGCCAACACCGGGGAGCTGTTTTTT. This encodes CASSLSSGRANTGELFF. The rearrangement uses TRBV27 and TRBJ2-2, with 11 nucleotides matching TRBD2. The CDR3 consists of 17 residues. Germline V gene sequence: CDR1 MNHEY, CDR2 SMNVEV (reference sequence). Losses at the gene ends were 0 bases for V and 2 bases for J; bases not matched to a gene: 2.

The rearrangement links TRBV7-9 to TRBJ2-5; D is uncertain. Trimming took off 2 bases at V and 2 bases at J, with 6 bases between the two ends. The CDR3 consists of 13 residues. CDR1 is SEHNR, CDR2 FQNEAQ, per germline (reference sequence). In nucleotides, the CDR3 is TGTGCCAGCAGCTTACTCGGTCAAGAGACCCAGTACTTC. It codes for CASSLLGQETQYF.

The chain employs TRBV5-1 and TRBJ2-2, with 8 bases matching TRBD1. From germline, CDR1 is SGHRS and CDR2 YFSETQ. The junction had 3 bases not matched to a gene; V was cut back by 2 bases and J by 6 bases. The CDR3 is 14 amino acids. CDR3 amino acids: CASSFQGASGELFF. Here the CDR3 DNA reads TGCGCCAGCAGCTTTCAGGGGGCGTCCGGGGAGCTGTTTTTT.

This chain links TRBV7-3 with TRBJ2-2, with no clear D. Trimming removed 0 bases from V and 5 bases from J, with 4 bases in between. Germline V CDR1 and CDR2: SGHTA, FQGTGA. The CDR3 is 13 amino acids. This CDR3 reads CASSLTRTGELFF. In nucleotides, the CDR3 is TGTGCCAGCAGCTTAACGAGGACCGGGGAGCTGTTTTTT.

The chain is built from TRBV2 and TRBJ1-6; 8 bases agree with TRBD1. Per germline, CDR1 SNHLY and CDR2 FYNNEI. J gave up 8 bases and V 1 base, and 7 bases lay outside the gene matches. This CDR3 region has 16 residues. This chain's CDR3 is CASSEEDRAWDSPLHF. CDR3 sequence (DNA): TGTGCCAGCAGTGAAGAGGACAGGGCGTGGGATTCACCCCTCCACTTT.

V is TRBV24-1 and J is TRBJ2-1; 7 bases line up with TRBD1. CDR3 size: 18 residues. V was pared by 3 bases and J by 5 bases, with 15 bases of the junction left unmatched. In germline, CDR1 is KGHDR, CDR2 SFDVKD. In nucleotides, the CDR3 is TGTGCCACCAGTGATCCCCTTGTCACAGGGGCCCTGGACAATGAGCAGTTCTTC. It specifies CATSDPLVTGALDNEQFF.

V gene TRBV7-9 combines with J gene TRBJ2-3, with D possibly matching TRBD2 (6 bases). Trimming took off 2 bases at V and 4 bases at J, with 16 bases between the two ends. The germline gives CDR1 SEHNR, CDR2 FQNEAQ (reference sequence). The CDR3 sequence is 16 residues long. CDR3 protein: CASSLSSGPSPDTQYF. The CDR3 DNA sequence: TGTGCCAGCAGCTTAAGCAGCGGGCCCAGCCCAGATACGCAGTATTTT.

On this clone itself: Other DNA variants within this sample encode the same CDR3. This chain uses TRBV18 with TRBJ2-3; D gene ambiguous. There are 13 residues in the CDR3. V was cut by 3 bases and J by 0 bases, with 4 bases left in between. The germline V gene encodes CDR1 KGHSH and CDR2 LQKENI. The DNA for the CDR3 is TGTGCCAGCTCACCGACTAGCACAGATACGCAGTATTTT. It codes for CASSPTSTDTQYF.

The table lists this clone with a count of one. The chain uses TRBV5-1 and TRBJ2-7; D not certain. CDR3 length: 12 amino acids. The V end was cut by 1 base, the J end by 6 bases, with 8 bases between. The germline V gene has CDR1 SGHRS and CDR2 YFSETQ. The CDR3 DNA sequence: TGCGCCAGCAGCTTGCCCGGGCTCGAGCAGTACTTC. Its translation is CASSLPGLEQYF.

This chain links TRBV7-9 with TRBJ2-7, with D perhaps given as TRBD1 or TRBD2 (6 bases each). This CDR3 has 17 amino acids. The V end lost 5 bases, the J end lost 2 bases, and 22 bases lay between the germline ends. Per the germline V gene, CDR1 is SEHNR and CDR2 is FQNEAQ (reference sequence). Here the CDR3 reads CASSPRTLEGGTYEQYF. In DNA, the CDR3 is TGTGCCAGCAGCCCGAGGACTTTGGAAGGGGGGACCTACGAGCAGTACTTC.

This chain uses TRBV30 with TRBJ1-2; no firm D call. Germline CDR1 reads GTSNPN; CDR2 reads SVGIG (reference sequence). The CDR3 covers 13 residues. V lost 4 bases, J lost 8 bases, and 17 bases lay in between. CDR3 sequence reads: CAWTTAGYQGYTF. CDR3 in DNA: TGTGCCTGGACCACGGCCGGCTATCAGGGCTACACCTTC.